A single sample gave rise to the 30 T cell receptor beta chains below, sequenced in a study of shared clonotypes between healthy human individuals. Repertoires were generated with immunoSEQ multiplex PCR, while TCRdb's copy carries only in-frame clones and drops some. The sample yields some 470,000 clones, 76% seen once. The sequenced material came from PBMCs. The receptors originated from a woman aged 35 to 49 in good health. Some clones in this sample may be carry-over from other donors' samples.

The table lists this clone with a few counts. A far larger clone is one nucleotide away, so this likely arose from a read error. V is TRBV7-2 and J is TRBJ2-5; 12 bases agree with TRBD2. V shed 1 base and J 1 base; nucleotides not matched to a gene: 10. Germline-derived CDR1 and CDR2 are SGHTA and FQGNSA. The CDR3 loop spans 19 amino acids. The CDR3 DNA is TGTGCCAGCAGCTTAGGTAGGCGGACTAGCGGGGTTGTCCAAGAGACCCAGTACTTC. As protein: CASSLGRRTSGVVQETQYF. The full variable domain, with the rest looked up from reference TRBV7-2 and TRBJ2-5, is GAGVSQSPSNKVTEKGKDVELRCDPISGHTALYWYRQSLGQGLEFLIYFQGNSAPDKSGLPSDRFSAERTGGSVSTLTIQRTQQEDSAVYLCASSLGRRTSGVVQETQYFGPGTRLLVL.

The chain carries TRBV27 and TRBJ1-5, with D hard to call. Trimming stripped 8 bases from V and 3 bases from J, with 11 bases between. The CDR3 spans 13 residues. Germline assignment: CDR1 MNHEY and CDR2 SMNVEV (reference sequence). CDR3 coding DNA: TGTGCCAGCCAGCTGACACCCAATCAGCCCCAGCATTTT. Amino acid sequence: CASQLTPNQPQHF.

The table lists this clone with a few counts. The chain links TRBV2 to TRBJ2-5; 16 bases map to TRBD2. Germline CDR1 and CDR2: SNHLY and FYNNEI. Losses at the gene ends were 7 bases for V and 1 base for J; bases not matched to a gene: 3. The CDR3 covers 16 residues. The chain's CDR3 is CASTGLAGGAQETQYF. DNA of the CDR3: TGTGCCAGCACGGGACTAGCGGGGGGGGCCCAAGAGACCCAGTACTTC.

This clone occurred many times. Other DNA sequences in this specimen translate into the identical CDR3. The CDR3 region is CASSFRGGEAYEQYF. For the CDR3, the DNA is TGTGCCAGCAGTTTCCGCGGGGGGGAGGCGTACGAGCAGTACTTC. The chain combines TRBV28 with TRBJ2-7, with 9 positions matching TRBD2. Germline lookup yields CDR1 MDHEN and CDR2 SYDVKM. With 3 bases clipped from V and 4 bases from J, the junction kept 7 bases outside the gene matches. This CDR3 has 15 amino acids.

Remarks on this clone: The sample has other DNA sequences that encode this CDR3 too. This rearrangement joins TRBV25-1 to TRBJ1-1; the D is unclear. Trimming pared 2 bases from V and 2 bases from J, leaving 6 bases between. CDR3 size: 13 residues. The V gene's germline CDR1 is MGHDK and CDR2 SYGVNS. CDR3 region: CASSEGQNTEAFF. Written as DNA, the CDR3 is TGTGCCAGCAGTGAAGGGCAAAACACTGAAGCTTTCTTT. Using reference TRBV25-1 and TRBJ1-1 for the parts outside the CDR3, the full variable domain is EADIYQTPRYLVIGTGKKITLECSQTMGHDKMYWYQQDPGMELHLIHYSYGVNSTEKGDLSSESTVSRIRTEHFPLTLESARPSHTSQYLCASSEGQNTEAFFGQGTRLTVV.

This chain joins TRBV7-9 and TRBJ2-6; 7 bases agree with TRBD1. This CDR3 region has 18 residues. With 1 base clipped from V and 0 bases from J, the junction kept 6 bases outside the gene matches. The V gene's germline CDR1 is SEHNR and CDR2 FQNEAQ (reference sequence). The CDR3 sequence: CASSLGTGILSGANVLTF. CDR3 in DNA: TGTGCCAGCAGCTTAGGGACAGGAATACTCTCTGGGGCCAACGTCCTGACTTTC.

This clone was seen once. The V call is TRBV27, the J call TRBJ2-3; 9 bases align to TRBD1. After removal of 5 bases from V and 4 bases from J, the junction contained 10 bases not matched to a gene. The CDR3 has 16 amino acids. The V gene's germline CDR1 is MNHEY and CDR2 SMNVEV (reference sequence). The CDR3 nucleotides read TGTGCCAGCAGTCCTGCTGGGGACAGGGAGTCAGATACGCAGTATTTT. Protein sequence: CASSPAGDRESDTQYF.

The gene calls are TRBV7-2 and TRBJ1-2; D is uncertain. The CDR3 length is 14 residues. V was clipped by 5 bases and J by 3 bases, with 13 bases between them. The germline gives CDR1 SGHTA, CDR2 FQGNSA. As DNA, the CDR3 is TGTGCCAGCAGCCCTAGTTTGGGGTACTATGGCTACACCTTC. Translating it yields CASSPSLGYYGYTF.

The V and J genes are TRBV5-1 and TRBJ2-5, with a tentative D call TRBD2 (5 bases). CDR3 length: 14 amino acids. V was clipped by 4 bases and J by 2 bases, with 12 bases between them. The germline CDR1 and CDR2 sequences are SGHRS and YFSETQ. CDR3 in DNA: TGCGCCAGCAGCCCGGGAATGTCGCAAGAGACCCAGTACTTC. Translated, it gives CASSPGMSQETQYF.

The V gene is TRBV27, the J gene TRBJ2-5; 12 bases are shared with TRBD2. The germline V gene has CDR1 MNHEY and CDR2 SMNVEV (reference sequence). CDR3 length: 16 residues. J gave up 5 bases and V 4 bases, and 8 bases lay outside the gene matches. This CDR3 is CASSYSSGRAGETQYF. The CDR3 bases are TGTGCCAGCAGTTATTCTAGCGGGAGGGCGGGGGAGACCCAGTACTTC.

The rearrangement links TRBV27 to TRBJ2-2, with D possibly TRBD1 on 5 matching bases. With 3 bases removed from V and 0 bases from J, the gap between germline ends came to 8 bases. The CDR3 covers 15 residues. Germline CDR1 is MNHEY and CDR2 is SMNVEV (reference sequence). This CDR3 reads CASSFRGPNTGELFF. The CDR3 DNA is TGTGCCAGCAGTTTTAGGGGTCCGAACACCGGGGAGCTGTTTTTT.

The rearrangement uses TRBV2 and TRBJ2-4; 9 bases align to TRBD1. Germline V gene lookup returns CDR1 SNHLY and CDR2 FYNNEI. V lost 6 bases to trimming and J lost 7 bases; unmatched junction nucleotides: 7. This CDR3 spans 14 amino acids. CDR3 sequence reads: CASSVGQGRNIQYF. The CDR3 nucleotides read TGTGCCAGCAGCGTAGGACAGGGGCGCAACATTCAGTACTTC.

CDR3 amino acids: CASSLNQETQYF. Written as DNA, the CDR3 is TGTGCCAGCAGCTTGAACCAAGAGACCCAGTACTTC. The chain employs TRBV11-2 and TRBJ2-5; D gene unclear. From germline, CDR1 is SGHAT and CDR2 FQNNGV. CDR3 length equals 12 residues. V lost 3 bases and J lost 0, with 2 bases in between. Full variable domain (missing parts from reference TRBV11-2 and TRBJ2-5): EAGVAQSPRYKIIEKRQSVAFWCNPISGHATLYWYQQILGQGPKLLIQFQNNGVVDDSQLPKDRFSAERLKGVDSTLKIQPAKLEDSAVYLCASSLNQETQYFGPGTRLLVL.

The chain's CDR3 is CASSQVRLNTDTQYF. Written as DNA, the CDR3 is TGCGCCAGCAGCCAAGTTCGGCTCAACACAGATACGCAGTATTTT. This chain connects TRBV4-1 to TRBJ2-3, with unresolved D. V was pared by 1 base and J by 2 bases, with 10 bases between. CDR3 length: 15 amino acids. Germline V lookup: CDR1 MGHRA, CDR2 YSYEKL.

This clone has more than one count but fewer than ten. The identical CDR3 is also encoded by other nucleotide sequences in the sample. J is TRBJ2-7 and V is TRBV5-4, with D perhaps given as TRBD1 or TRBD2 (5 bases each). This CDR3 contains 14 residues. With 5 bases removed from V and 3 bases from J, the gap between germline ends came to 15 bases. Germline V CDR1 and CDR2: SGHNT, YYREEE (reference sequence). Written as DNA, the CDR3 is TGTGCCAGCAGTCAACCGGGACCTCGCTACGAGCAGTACTTC. Translating it yields CASSQPGPRYEQYF.

For this clone: It may be a read error: a sequence one base away is much more abundant. The chain uses TRBV4-1 and TRBJ1-4; perhaps TRBD1 as D (6 bases). CDR3 length: 16 amino acids. CDR1 is MGHRA and CDR2 is YSYEKL in the germline V gene. The CDR3, as DNA: TGCACCAGCAGCTCCCGAGTCTCACAGGGAAATGAAAAACTGTTTTTT. It translates to CTSSSRVSQGNEKLFF.

The rearrangement links TRBV1 to TRBJ2-7; the D segment call TRBD1 is taken from the table without a DNA check. TRBV1 is reported as a pseudogene. The CDR3 sequence is 15 residues long. CDR3 nucleotides: TGCACCAGCAGCCAAGAGGCAGGGGCCTCCTACGAGCAATACTTC. As protein: CTSSQEAGASYEQYF.

The table lists this clone with a few counts. The V and J genes are TRBV4-2 and TRBJ2-4; D is tentatively TRBD1 or TRBD2 (7 bases each). Trimming removed 3 bases from V and 3 bases from J, with 18 bases in between. Germline loops: CDR1 LGHNA, CDR2 YNFKEQ. The CDR3 contains 17 residues. The CDR3 nucleotides read TGTGCCAGCAGCCAGGAGGGGGCTGGGGGGGGCAAAAACATTCAGTACTTC. Encoded protein: CASSQEGAGGGKNIQYF.

This rearrangement joins TRBV6-1 to TRBJ1-1; perhaps TRBD1 as D (5 bases). Looked up from germline, CDR1 is MNHNS and CDR2 is SASEGT. V lost 3 bases, J lost 4 bases, and 12 bases lay in between. This CDR3 contains 14 residues. The CDR3 loop reads CASSDRQGGTEAFF. The CDR3 DNA follows: TGTGCCAGCAGTGATCGCCAGGGTGGCACTGAAGCTTTCTTT.

V usage is TRBV5-1 and J usage is TRBJ2-3, with D perhaps matching TRBD1 (6 bases). V was pared by 0 bases and J by 2 bases, with 10 bases between. The V gene's germline CDR1 is SGHRS and CDR2 YFSETQ. This CDR3 comprises 15 residues. CDR3 DNA: TGCGCCAGCAGCTTGGAGGACAGCCACACAGATACGCAGTATTTT. This translates into CASSLEDSHTDTQYF. The whole variable domain, filled in from reference TRBV5-1 and TRBJ2-3, reads KAGVTQTPRYLIKTRGQQVTLSCSPISGHRSVSWYQQTPGQGLQFLFEYFSETQRNKGNFPGRFSGRQFSNSRSEMNVSTLELGDSALYLCASSLEDSHTDTQYFGPGTRLTVL.

This chain links TRBV5-1 with TRBJ2-3; D gene unclear. The CDR3 totals 13 residues. Germline-derived CDR1 and CDR2 are SGHRS and YFSETQ. Between the trimmed V and J ends, which lost 4 bases and 0 bases, there was a span of 6 bases. Here the CDR3 DNA reads TGCGCCAGCAGCGTAGAGAGCACAGATACGCAGTATTTT. It encodes CASSVESTDTQYF.

V is TRBV19 and J is TRBJ2-5; possible D gene TRBD1, 5 bases. The CDR3 runs to 14 residues. Per the germline V gene, CDR1 is LNHDA and CDR2 is SQIVND (reference sequence). Trimming shortened V by 3 bases and J by 2 bases, and 10 bases separated the two germline ends. The CDR3 loop is CASSIQGWQETQYF. CDR3 sequence (DNA): TGTGCCAGTAGTATCCAGGGTTGGCAAGAGACCCAGTACTTC. Using reference TRBV19 and TRBJ2-5 for the parts outside the CDR3, the full variable domain is DGGITQSPKYLFRKEGQNVTLSCEQNLNHDAMYWYRQDPGQGLRLIYYSQIVNDFQKGDIAEGYSVSREKKESFPLTVTSAQKNPTAFYLCASSIQGWQETQYFGPGTRLLVL.

This sequence joins TRBV7-3 and TRBJ2-3; D tentatively fits TRBD1 or TRBD2 (5 bases each). This CDR3 is built from 15 residues. CDR1 SGHTA and CDR2 FQGTGA come from the germline V gene. V was pared by 0 bases and J by 2 bases, with 9 bases between. The DNA of the CDR3 is TGTGCCAGCAGCTTAACGGGGGAAGACACAGATACGCAGTATTTT. This gives the protein CASSLTGEDTDTQYF.

The chain combines TRBV10-1 with TRBJ2-7, with 10 bases identical to TRBD2. The V segment lost 3 bases and the J segment 4 bases; nucleotides outside the gene matches: 9. The germline gives CDR1 WNHNN, CDR2 SYGVQD (reference sequence). There are 16 residues in the CDR3. Here the CDR3 reads CASSDKGLAEPYEQYF. DNA of the CDR3: TGCGCCAGCAGTGACAAAGGACTAGCGGAACCTTACGAGCAGTACTTC.

The chain combines TRBV7-2 with TRBJ1-1; no clear D gene. Trimming left V 1 base short and J 4 bases short, with 7 bases between. The CDR3 covers 13 residues. Looked up from germline, CDR1 is SGHTA and CDR2 is FQGNSA. The CDR3 is CASSLVSGTEAFF. In DNA form, the CDR3 reads TGTGCCAGCAGCTTAGTATCGGGCACTGAAGCTTTCTTT.

This rearrangement joins TRBV19 to TRBJ2-3; 8 bases agree with TRBD2. The ends lost 6 bases at V and 1 base at J; junction bases unmatched: 9. Looked up from germline, CDR1 is LNHDA and CDR2 is SQIVND (reference sequence). The CDR3 length is 16 residues. The CDR3 sequence: CASSLGPGGGTDTQYF. As DNA, the CDR3 is TGTGCCAGTAGCCTCGGACCCGGGGGGGGCACAGATACGCAGTATTTT.

The chain carries TRBV9 and TRBJ2-3; either TRBD1 or TRBD2 may supply D (5 bases each). The germline V gene encodes CDR1 SGDLS and CDR2 YYNGEE. Trimming shortened V by 0 bases and J by 1 base, and 15 bases separated the two germline ends. The CDR3 has 17 amino acids. CDR3 sequence reads: CASSVGRTVGGTDTQYF. The DNA for the CDR3 is TGTGCCAGCAGCGTAGGGCGAACAGTGGGGGGCACAGATACGCAGTATTTT.

The chain couples TRBV11-1 to TRBJ2-5; the D is unclear. V was trimmed by 4 bases and J by 5 bases, leaving 11 bases between them. Germline V CDR1 and CDR2: SGHAT, FQDESV (reference sequence). The length of the CDR3 is 13 residues. The DNA for the CDR3 is TGTGCCAGCAGCTCACGGTCGGTGGAGACCCAGTACTTC. Translation: CASSSRSVETQYF. Looking up the rest from reference TRBV11-1 and TRBJ2-5 gives the full variable domain: EAEVAQSPRYKITEKSQAVAFWCDPISGHATLYWYRQILGQGPELLVQFQDESVVDDSQLPKDRFSAERLKGVDSTLKIQPAELGDSAMYLCASSSRSVETQYFGPGTRLLVL.

The chain is built from TRBV28 and TRBJ2-1, with 8 bases identical to TRBD2. Looked up from germline, CDR1 is MDHEN and CDR2 is SYDVKM. V lost 6 bases to trimming and J lost 7 bases; unmatched junction nucleotides: 14. The CDR3 contains 16 residues. For the CDR3, the DNA is TGTGCCAGCAGCCCCTCCGCCCCTGGCGGGAGGAATGAGCAGTTCTTC. Protein: CASSPSAPGGRNEQFF.

In this sample, this clone turned up many times. This chain connects TRBV7-9 to TRBJ2-5; possible D gene TRBD2, 6 bases. This CDR3 spans 14 amino acids. CDR1 SEHNR and CDR2 FQNEAQ come from the germline V gene (reference sequence). Trimming took off 6 bases at V and 5 bases at J, with 16 bases between the two ends. The CDR3 loop reads CASSPRLGWETQYF. CDR3 sequence (DNA): TGTGCCAGCAGTCCCCGACTAGGCTGGGAGACCCAGTACTTC.